The 9 T cell receptor beta chains in this list originate from one sample, sequenced in a study of shared clonotypes between healthy human individuals. Produced via immunoSEQ multiplex PCR; TCRdb's table is partial and in-frame only. The sample lists about 600,000 clones; around 81% were seen once. Material for sequencing was PBMCs. These receptors originate from a woman in her forties in good health. Some clones in this sample may be carry-over from other donors' samples.

The chain carries TRBV11-2 and TRBJ2-7, with 8 bases that match TRBD2. The CDR3 length is 15 residues. Trimming took 2 bases from V and 5 from J; bases not matched to a gene: 8. Germline assignment: CDR1 SGHAT and CDR2 FQNNGV. Here the CDR3 DNA reads TGTGCCAGCAGCTTACAACCGGGACTAGGTGACGAGCAGTACTTC. Encoded protein: CASSLQPGLGDEQYF.

The J gene is TRBJ1-1, the V gene TRBV28; possibly TRBD1 for D (6 bases). The germline CDR1 and CDR2 sequences are MDHEN and SYDVKM. V gave up 4 bases and J gave up 3 bases, with 12 bases separating them. This CDR3 has 14 residues. This CDR3 is CASSSQGKDTEAFF. DNA of the CDR3: TGTGCCAGCAGTTCCCAGGGGAAAGACACTGAAGCTTTCTTT.

V usage is TRBV28 and J usage is TRBJ2-7; D unresolved. Trimming took 8 bases from V and 1 from J, leaving 15 bases between them. The germline V gene encodes CDR1 MDHEN and CDR2 SYDVKM. CDR3 size: 14 residues. The chain's CDR3 is CASQPLGRSYEQYF. CDR3 sequence (DNA): TGTGCCAGCCAACCACTGGGCAGATCCTACGAGCAGTACTTC.

The rearrangement joins TRBV6-6 to TRBJ1-2; TRBD1 might be the D (6 bases). Germline V gene lookup returns CDR1 MNHNY and CDR2 SVGAGI (reference sequence). This CDR3 region has 13 residues. V was shortened by 2 bases and J by 4 bases, with 8 bases between the two germline ends. CDR3 sequence reads: CASSYAGAYGYTF. The DNA of the CDR3 is TGTGCCAGCAGTTACGCGGGGGCCTATGGCTACACCTTC.

The chain carries TRBV15 and TRBJ1-4, with a weak D call TRBD1 (6 bases). The CDR3 length is 15 residues. Trimming shortened V by 3 bases and J by 4 bases, and 12 bases separated the two germline ends. In germline, CDR1 is LNHNV, CDR2 YYDKDF (reference sequence). The CDR3 DNA reads as TGTGCCACCAGCAGCTGGGGGCTACGTAATGAAAAACTGTTTTTT. Protein: CATSSWGLRNEKLFF.

This clone was recorded a few times. The chain recombines TRBV5-6 with TRBJ1-4, with TRBD1 identical over 9 bases. CDR3 size: 15 residues. Trimming at V came to 3 bases and at J to 7 bases, leaving 7 bases not matched to a gene. From germline, CDR1 is SGHDT and CDR2 YYEEEE. The CDR3 DNA follows: TGTGCCAGCAGCTCCACCGGGACAGGGAGTGAAAAACTGTTTTTT. Its translation: CASSSTGTGSEKLFF.

V and J are TRBV2 and TRBJ2-3, with 8 positions matching TRBD1. CDR1 and CDR2 from the germline V gene are SNHLY and FYNNEI. J was trimmed by 2 bases and V by 6 bases; bases with no gene match: 4. The CDR3 is 14 residues long. CDR3 sequence reads: CASSGQGPTDTQYF. CDR3 nucleotides: TGTGCCAGCAGCGGACAGGGTCCCACAGATACGCAGTATTTT.

This clone is a singleton in its sample. The rearrangement joins TRBV6-5 to TRBJ2-1; 11 positions match TRBD2. The CDR3 sequence is 15 residues long. Germline assignment: CDR1 MNHEY and CDR2 SVGAGI. J was trimmed by 4 bases and V by 3 bases; bases with no gene match: 2. The DNA for the CDR3 is TGTGCCAGCAGTTATAGCGGGAGGGGTTACAATGAGCAGTTCTTC. Translating gives CASSYSGRGYNEQFF.

The chain couples TRBV6-5 to TRBJ2-7; TRBD1 matches 10 bases. V gave up 5 bases and J gave up 2 bases; unmatched junction bases: 6. Looked up from germline, CDR1 is MNHEY and CDR2 is SVGAGI. The length of the CDR3 is 15 residues. CDR3 DNA sequence: TGTGCCAGCAGTAAGGGACAGGGGCGTCCCTACGAGCAGTACTTC. Translating gives CASSKGQGRPYEQYF.